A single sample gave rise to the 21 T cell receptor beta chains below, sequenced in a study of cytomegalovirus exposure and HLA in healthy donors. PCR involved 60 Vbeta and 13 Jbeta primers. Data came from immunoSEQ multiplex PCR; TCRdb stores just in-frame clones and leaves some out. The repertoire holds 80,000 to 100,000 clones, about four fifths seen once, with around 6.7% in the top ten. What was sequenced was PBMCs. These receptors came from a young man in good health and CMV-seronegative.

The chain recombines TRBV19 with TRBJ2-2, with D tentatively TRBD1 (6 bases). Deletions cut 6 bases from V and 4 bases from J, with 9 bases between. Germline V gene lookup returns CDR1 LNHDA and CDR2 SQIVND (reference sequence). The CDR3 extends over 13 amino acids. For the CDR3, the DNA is TGTGCCAGTAGGGGGGCAGGCACCGGGGAGCTGTTTTTT. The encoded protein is CASRGAGTGELFF. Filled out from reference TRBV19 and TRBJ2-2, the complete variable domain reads DGGITQSPKYLFRKEGQNVTLSCEQNLNHDAMYWYRQDPGQGLRLIYYSQIVNDFQKGDIAEGYSVSREKKESFPLTVTSAQKNPTAFYLCASRGAGTGELFFGEGSRLTVL.

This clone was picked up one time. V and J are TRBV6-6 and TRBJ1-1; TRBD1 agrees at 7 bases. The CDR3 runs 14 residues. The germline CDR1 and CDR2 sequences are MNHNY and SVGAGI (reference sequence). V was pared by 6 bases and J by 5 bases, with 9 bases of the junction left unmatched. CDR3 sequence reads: CASSEYRGPTEAFF. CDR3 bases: TGTGCCAGCAGCGAATACAGGGGCCCTACTGAAGCTTTCTTT.

The CDR3 reads CASSLGGDFRWNEQFF. As DNA, the CDR3 is TGTGCCAGCAGCTTAGGGGGGGACTTCCGGTGGAATGAGCAGTTCTTC. This chain joins TRBV7-8 and TRBJ2-1; perhaps TRBD2 as D (6 bases). Per the germline V gene, CDR1 is SGHVS and CDR2 is FQNEAQ. This CDR3 spans 16 amino acids. V lost 1 base, J lost 7 bases, and 17 bases lay in between.

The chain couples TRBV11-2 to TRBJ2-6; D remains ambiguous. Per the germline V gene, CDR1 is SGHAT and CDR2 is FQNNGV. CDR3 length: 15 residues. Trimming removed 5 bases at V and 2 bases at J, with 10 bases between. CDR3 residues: CASSLMFAGANVLTF. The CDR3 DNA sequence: TGTGCCAGCAGCCTAATGTTCGCTGGGGCCAACGTCCTGACTTTC.

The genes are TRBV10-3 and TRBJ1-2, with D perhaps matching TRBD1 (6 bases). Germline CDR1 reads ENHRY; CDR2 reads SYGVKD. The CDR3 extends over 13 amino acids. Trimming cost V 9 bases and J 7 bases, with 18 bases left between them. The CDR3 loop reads CAIKTGWGGGYTF. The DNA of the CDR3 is TGTGCCATTAAAACAGGGTGGGGTGGTGGCTACACCTTC.

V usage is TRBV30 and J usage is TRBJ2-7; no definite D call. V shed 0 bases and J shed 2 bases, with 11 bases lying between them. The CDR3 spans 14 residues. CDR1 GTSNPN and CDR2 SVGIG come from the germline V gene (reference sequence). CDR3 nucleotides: TGTGCCTGGAGTGTGAGGCTGCCACCCTACGAGCAGTACTTC. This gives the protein CAWSVRLPPYEQYF.

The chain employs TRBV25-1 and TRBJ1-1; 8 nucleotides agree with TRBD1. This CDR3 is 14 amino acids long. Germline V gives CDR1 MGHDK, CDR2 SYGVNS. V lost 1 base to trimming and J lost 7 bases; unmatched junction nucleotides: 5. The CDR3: CASSEFRTGNEAFF. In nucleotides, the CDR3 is TGTGCCAGCAGTGAATTCCGGACAGGGAATGAAGCTTTCTTT.

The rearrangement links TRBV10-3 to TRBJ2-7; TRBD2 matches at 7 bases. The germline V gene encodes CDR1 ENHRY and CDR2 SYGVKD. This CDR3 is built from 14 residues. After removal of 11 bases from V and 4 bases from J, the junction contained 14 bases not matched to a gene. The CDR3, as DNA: TGTGCCTCACGACCGGGGGGATATGCGTACGAGCAGTACTTC. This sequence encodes CASRPGGYAYEQYF.

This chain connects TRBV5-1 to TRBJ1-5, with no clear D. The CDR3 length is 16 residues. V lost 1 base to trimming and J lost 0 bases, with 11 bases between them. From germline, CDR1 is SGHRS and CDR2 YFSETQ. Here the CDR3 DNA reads TGCGCCAGCAGCTTGTTTCCTCTAGATAGCAATCAGCCCCAGCATTTT. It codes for CASSLFPLDSNQPQHF.

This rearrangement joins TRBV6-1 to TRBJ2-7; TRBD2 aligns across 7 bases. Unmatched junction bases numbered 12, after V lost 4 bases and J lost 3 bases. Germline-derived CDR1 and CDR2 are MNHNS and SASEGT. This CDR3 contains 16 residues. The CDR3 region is CASSAGGGRILYEQYF. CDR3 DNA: TGTGCCAGCAGTGCGGGGGGAGGGCGGATTCTCTACGAGCAGTACTTC.

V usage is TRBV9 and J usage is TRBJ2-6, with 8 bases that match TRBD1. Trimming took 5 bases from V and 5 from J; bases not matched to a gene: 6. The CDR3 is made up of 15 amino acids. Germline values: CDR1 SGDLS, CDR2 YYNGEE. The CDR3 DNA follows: TGTGCCAGCAGTTACACAGGGGGACGGGCCAACGTCCTGACTTTC. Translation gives CASSYTGGRANVLTF.

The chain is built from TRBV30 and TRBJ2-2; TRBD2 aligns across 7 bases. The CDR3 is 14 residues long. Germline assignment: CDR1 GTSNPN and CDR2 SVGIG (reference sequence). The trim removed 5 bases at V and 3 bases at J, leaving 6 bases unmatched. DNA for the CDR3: TGTGCCTGGGCGGAGGGGAGGGACACCGGGGAGCTGTTTTTT. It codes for CAWAEGRDTGELFF.

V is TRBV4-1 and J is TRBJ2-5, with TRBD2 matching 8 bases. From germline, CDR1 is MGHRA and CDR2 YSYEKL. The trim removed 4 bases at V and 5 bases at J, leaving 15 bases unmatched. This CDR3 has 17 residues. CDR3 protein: CASSRATNGGARETQYF. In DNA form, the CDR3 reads TGCGCCAGCAGCCGAGCTACTAACGGGGGGGCCCGGGAGACCCAGTACTTC.

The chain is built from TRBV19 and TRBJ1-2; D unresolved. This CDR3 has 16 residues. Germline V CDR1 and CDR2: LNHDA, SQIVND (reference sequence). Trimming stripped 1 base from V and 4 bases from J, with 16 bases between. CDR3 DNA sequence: TGTGCCAGTAGTATAGTAGCGCGAAGTACATCCTATGGCTACACCTTC. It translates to CASSIVARSTSYGYTF.

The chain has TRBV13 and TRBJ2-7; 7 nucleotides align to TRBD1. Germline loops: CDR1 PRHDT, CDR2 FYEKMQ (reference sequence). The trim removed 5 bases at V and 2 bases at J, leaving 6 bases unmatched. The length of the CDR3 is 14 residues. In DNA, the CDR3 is TGTGCCAGCAGCGAACATCAGGGGGCCTACGAGCAGTACTTC. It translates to CASSEHQGAYEQYF.

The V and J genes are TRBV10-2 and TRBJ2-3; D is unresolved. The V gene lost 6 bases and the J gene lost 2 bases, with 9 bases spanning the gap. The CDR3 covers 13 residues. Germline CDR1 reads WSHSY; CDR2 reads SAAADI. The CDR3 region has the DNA TGCGCCAGCAGAACAGTGGACACAGATACGCAGTATTTT. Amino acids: CASRTVDTDTQYF.

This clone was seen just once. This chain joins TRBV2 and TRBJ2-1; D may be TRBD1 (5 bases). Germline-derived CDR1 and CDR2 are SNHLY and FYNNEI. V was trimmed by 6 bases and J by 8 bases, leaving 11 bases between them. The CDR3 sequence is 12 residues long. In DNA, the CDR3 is TGTGCCAGCAGGGCTACAGGAGATGAGCAGTTCTTC. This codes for CASRATGDEQFF.

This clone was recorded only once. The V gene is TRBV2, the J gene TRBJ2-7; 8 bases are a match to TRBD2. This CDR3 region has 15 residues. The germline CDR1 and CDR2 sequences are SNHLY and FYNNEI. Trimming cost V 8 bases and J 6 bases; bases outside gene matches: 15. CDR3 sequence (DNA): TGTGCCAGCGTCCTGGGGGTAGCGGGATTTGGCGAGCAGTACTTC. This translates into CASVLGVAGFGEQYF.

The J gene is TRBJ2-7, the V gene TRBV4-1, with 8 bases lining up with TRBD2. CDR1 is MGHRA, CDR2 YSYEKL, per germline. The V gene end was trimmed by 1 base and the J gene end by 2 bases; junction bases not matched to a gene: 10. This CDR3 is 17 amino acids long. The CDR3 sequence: CASSQVRSLGLAYEQYF. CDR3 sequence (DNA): TGCGCCAGCAGCCAAGTTCGCTCTTTGGGACTAGCCTACGAGCAGTACTTC.

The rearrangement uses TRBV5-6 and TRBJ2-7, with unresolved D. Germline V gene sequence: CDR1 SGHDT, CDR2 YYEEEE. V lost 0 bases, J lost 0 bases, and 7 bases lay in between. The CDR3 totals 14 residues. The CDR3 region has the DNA TGTGCCAGCAGCTTGGCGCAGGACTCCTACGAGCAGTACTTC. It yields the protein CASSLAQDSYEQYF.

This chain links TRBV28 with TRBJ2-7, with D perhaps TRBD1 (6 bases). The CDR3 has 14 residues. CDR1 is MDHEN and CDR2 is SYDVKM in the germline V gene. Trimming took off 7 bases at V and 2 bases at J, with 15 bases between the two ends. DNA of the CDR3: TGTGCCAGCACCTTAAGGGGGTCCCCCTACGAGCAGTACTTC. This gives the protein CASTLRGSPYEQYF.